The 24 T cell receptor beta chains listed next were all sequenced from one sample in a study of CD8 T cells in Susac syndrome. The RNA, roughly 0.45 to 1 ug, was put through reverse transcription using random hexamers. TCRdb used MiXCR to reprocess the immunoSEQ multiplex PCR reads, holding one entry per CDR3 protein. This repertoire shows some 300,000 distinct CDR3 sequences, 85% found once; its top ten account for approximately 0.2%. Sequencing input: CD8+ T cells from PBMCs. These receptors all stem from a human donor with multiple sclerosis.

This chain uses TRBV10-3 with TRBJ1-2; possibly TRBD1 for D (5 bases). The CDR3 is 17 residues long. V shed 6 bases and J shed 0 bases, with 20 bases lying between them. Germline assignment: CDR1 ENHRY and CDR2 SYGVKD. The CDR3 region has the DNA TGTGCCATCAGGCAACTGACAGCAGACCCTTCTAACTATGGCTACACCTTC. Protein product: CAIRQLTADPSNYGYTF.

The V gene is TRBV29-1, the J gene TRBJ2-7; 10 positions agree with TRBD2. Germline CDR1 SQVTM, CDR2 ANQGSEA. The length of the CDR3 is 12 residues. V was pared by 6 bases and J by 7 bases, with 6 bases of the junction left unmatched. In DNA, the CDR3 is TGCAGCGTGCTAGCGGGAGTGGAAGAGCAGTACTTC. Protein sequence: CSVLAGVEEQYF.

In nucleotides, the CDR3 is TGTGCCAGCAGCGACGAGGGGGGGACTGAAGCTTTCTTT. It translates to CASSDEGGTEAFF. This sequence joins TRBV7-9 and TRBJ1-1; D may be TRBD1 (6 bases). This CDR3 is 13 amino acids long. Trimming took 5 bases from V and 5 from J, leaving 12 bases between them. Germline V gene lookup returns CDR1 SEHNR and CDR2 FQNEAQ (reference sequence).

The CDR3 protein is CSARDPGATYEQYF. CDR3 nucleotide sequence: TGCAGTGCTAGAGATCCGGGGGCGACCTACGAGCAGTACTTC. The chain recombines TRBV20-1 with TRBJ2-7; tentatively, D is TRBD1 or TRBD2 (6 bases each). This CDR3 is 14 amino acids long. Trimming cost V 0 bases and J 2 bases, with 11 bases left between them. Germline V lookup: CDR1 DFQATT, CDR2 SNEGSKA (reference sequence).

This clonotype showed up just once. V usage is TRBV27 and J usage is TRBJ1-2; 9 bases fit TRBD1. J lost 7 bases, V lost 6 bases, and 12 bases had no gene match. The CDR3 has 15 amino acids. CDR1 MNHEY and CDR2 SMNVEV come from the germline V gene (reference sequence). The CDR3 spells CASRFTGGWVSGYTF. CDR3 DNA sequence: TGTGCCAGCAGATTTACAGGGGGCTGGGTGAGTGGCTACACCTTC.

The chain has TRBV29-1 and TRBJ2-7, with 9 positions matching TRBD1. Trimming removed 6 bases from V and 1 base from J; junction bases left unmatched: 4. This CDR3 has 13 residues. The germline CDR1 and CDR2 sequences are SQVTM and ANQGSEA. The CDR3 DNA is TGCAGCGTCTTACAGGGGGCTTCCTACGAGCAGTACTTC. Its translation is CSVLQGASYEQYF.

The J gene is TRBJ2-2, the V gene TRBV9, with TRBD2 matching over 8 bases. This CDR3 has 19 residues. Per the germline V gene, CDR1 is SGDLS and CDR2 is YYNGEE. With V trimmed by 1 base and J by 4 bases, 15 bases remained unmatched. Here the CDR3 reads CASSVPGEAGVWGTGELFF. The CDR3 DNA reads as TGTGCCAGCAGCGTACCCGGAGAAGCGGGAGTTTGGGGCACCGGGGAGCTGTTTTTT.

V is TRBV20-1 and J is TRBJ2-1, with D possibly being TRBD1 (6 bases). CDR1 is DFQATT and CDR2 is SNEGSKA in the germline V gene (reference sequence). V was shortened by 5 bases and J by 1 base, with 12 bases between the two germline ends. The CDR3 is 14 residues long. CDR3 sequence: CSADTGLSYNEQFF. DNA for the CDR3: TGCAGTGCTGATACAGGGTTATCCTACAATGAGCAGTTCTTC.

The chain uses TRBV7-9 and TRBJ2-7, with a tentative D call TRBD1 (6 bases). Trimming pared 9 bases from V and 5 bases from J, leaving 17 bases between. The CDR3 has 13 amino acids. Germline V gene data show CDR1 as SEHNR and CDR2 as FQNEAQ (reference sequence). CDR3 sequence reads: CASRQESGDEQYF. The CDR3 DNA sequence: TGTGCCAGTCGACAGGAAAGCGGAGACGAGCAGTACTTC.

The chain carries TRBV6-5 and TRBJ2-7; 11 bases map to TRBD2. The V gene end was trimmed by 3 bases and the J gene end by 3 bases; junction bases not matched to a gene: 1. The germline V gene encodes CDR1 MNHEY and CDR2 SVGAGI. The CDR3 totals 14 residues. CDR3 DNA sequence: TGTGCCAGCAGTTATACTAGCGGGAGCTACGAGCAGTACTTC. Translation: CASSYTSGSYEQYF.

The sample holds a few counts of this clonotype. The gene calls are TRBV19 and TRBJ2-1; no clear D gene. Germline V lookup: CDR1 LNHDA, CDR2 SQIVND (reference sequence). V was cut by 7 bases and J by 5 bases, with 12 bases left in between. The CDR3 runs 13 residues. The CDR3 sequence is CASTQRQHNEQFF. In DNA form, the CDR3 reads TGTGCCAGTACCCAACGCCAGCACAATGAGCAGTTCTTC.

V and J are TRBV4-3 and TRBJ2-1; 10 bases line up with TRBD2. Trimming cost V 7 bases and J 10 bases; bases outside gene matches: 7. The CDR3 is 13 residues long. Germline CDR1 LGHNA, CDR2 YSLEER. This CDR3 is CASTPSGRGEQFF. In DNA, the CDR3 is TGCGCCAGCACCCCGAGCGGGAGGGGGGAGCAGTTCTTC.

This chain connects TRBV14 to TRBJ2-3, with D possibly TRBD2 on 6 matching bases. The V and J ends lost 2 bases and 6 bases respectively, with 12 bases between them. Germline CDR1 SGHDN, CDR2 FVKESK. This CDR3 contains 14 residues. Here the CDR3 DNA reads TGTGCCAGCAGCCAATTCGGCGGGGACGATACGCAGTATTTT. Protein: CASSQFGGDDTQYF.

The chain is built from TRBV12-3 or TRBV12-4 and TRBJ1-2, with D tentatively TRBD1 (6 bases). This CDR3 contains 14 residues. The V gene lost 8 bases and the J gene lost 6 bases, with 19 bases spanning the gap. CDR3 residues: CASGGFEGSNGYTF. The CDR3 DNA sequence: TGTGCCAGCGGGGGCTTCGAGGGATCCAATGGCTACACCTTC.

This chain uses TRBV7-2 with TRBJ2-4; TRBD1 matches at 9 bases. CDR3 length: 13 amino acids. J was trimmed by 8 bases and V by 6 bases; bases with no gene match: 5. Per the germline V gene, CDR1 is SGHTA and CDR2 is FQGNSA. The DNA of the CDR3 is TGTGCCAGCAGAAGGGACAGGGTGGACATTCAGTACTTC. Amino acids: CASRRDRVDIQYF.

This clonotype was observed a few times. CDR3 in DNA: TGTGCCAGCAGCTTAATCAGGGGGCTGGACGAGCAGTACTTC. Translating it yields CASSLIRGLDEQYF. The genes are TRBV7-9 and TRBJ2-7, with TRBD1 matching over 8 bases. Germline loops: CDR1 SEHNR, CDR2 FQNEAQ (reference sequence). The V and J ends lost 2 bases and 5 bases, in that order; junction bases with no gene match: 5. There are 14 residues in the CDR3.

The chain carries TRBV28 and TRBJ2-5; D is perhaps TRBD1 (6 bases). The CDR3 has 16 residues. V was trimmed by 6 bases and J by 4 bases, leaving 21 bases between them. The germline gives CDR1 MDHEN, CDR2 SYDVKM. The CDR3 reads CASSRVGGPGGETQYF. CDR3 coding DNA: TGTGCCAGCAGCCGGGTAGGGGGTCCGGGCGGAGAGACCCAGTACTTC. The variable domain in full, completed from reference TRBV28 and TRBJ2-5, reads DVKVTQSSRYLVKRTGEKVFLECVQDMDHENMFWYRQDPGLGLRLIYFSYDVKMKEKGDIPEGYSVSREKKERFSLILESASTNQTSMYLCASSRVGGPGGETQYFGPGTRLLVL.

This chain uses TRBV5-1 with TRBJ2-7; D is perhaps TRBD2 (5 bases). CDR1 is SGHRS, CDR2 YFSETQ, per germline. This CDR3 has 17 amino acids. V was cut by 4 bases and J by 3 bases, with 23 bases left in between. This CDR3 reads CASSGSPGNSPLYEQYF. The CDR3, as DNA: TGCGCCAGCAGCGGCAGTCCCGGGAACAGCCCTCTCTACGAGCAGTACTTC.

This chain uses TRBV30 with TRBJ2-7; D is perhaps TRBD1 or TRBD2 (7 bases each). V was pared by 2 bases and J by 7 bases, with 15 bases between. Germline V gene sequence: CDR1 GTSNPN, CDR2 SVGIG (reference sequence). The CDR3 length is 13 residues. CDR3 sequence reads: CAWSQGQGGEQYF. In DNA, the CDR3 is TGTGCCTGGAGTCAGGGGCAGGGGGGGGAGCAGTACTTC.

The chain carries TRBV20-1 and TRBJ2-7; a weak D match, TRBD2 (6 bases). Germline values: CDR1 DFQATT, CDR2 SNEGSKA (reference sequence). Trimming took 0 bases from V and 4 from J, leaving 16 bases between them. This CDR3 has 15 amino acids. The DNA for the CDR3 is TGCAGTGCTAGAGATTCCGACTCGGGGGTGTACGAGCAGTACTTC. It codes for CSARDSDSGVYEQYF.

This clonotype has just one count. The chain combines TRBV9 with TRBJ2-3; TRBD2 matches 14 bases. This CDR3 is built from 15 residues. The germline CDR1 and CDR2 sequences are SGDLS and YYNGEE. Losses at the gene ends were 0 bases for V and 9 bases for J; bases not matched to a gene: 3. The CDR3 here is CASSVGLAGGGTQYF. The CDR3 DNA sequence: TGTGCCAGCAGCGTAGGACTAGCGGGAGGGGGCACGCAGTATTTT.

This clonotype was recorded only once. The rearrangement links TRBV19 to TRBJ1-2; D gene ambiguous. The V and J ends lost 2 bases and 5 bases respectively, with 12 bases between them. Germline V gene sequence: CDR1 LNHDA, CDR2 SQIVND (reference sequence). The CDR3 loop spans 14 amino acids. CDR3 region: CASSISASGYGYTF. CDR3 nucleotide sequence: TGTGCCAGTAGTATATCAGCCTCGGGGTATGGCTACACCTTC.

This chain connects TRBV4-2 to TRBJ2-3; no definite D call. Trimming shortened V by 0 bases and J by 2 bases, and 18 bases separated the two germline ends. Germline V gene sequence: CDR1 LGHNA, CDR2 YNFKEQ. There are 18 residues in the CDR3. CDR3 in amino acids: CASSQDIARSWATDTQYF. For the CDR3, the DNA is TGTGCCAGCAGCCAAGATATTGCGCGGTCCTGGGCCACAGATACGCAGTATTTT.

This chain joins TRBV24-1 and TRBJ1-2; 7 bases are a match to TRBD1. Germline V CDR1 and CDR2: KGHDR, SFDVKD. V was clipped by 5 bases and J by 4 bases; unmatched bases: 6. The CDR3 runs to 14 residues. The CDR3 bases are TGTGCCACCAGTGGCCGGGACAGAGTCTATGGCTACACCTTC. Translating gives CATSGRDRVYGYTF.